This TCR beta chain was sequenced for a study of blood T cell repertoires in COVID-19. In the study overall: The origin of the acute and convalescent COVID-19 samples was the United States, Italy and Spain. PBMCs, B-cell-depleted T cells, or T cells provided the cDNA or gDNA that made up the material.

Germline V lookup: CDR1 MNHEY, CDR2 SMNVEV (reference sequence). Between the trimmed V and J ends, which lost 5 bases and 0 bases, there was a span of 14 bases. The CDR3 is 16 amino acids. Source study methods: The assay estimated nucleated cells by amplifying reference gene primers. Sequenced by immunoSEQ multiplex PCR; TCRdb stores in-frame clones only, minus some. V and J calls and clone size are those listed in that table; D and trimming were worked out from the DNA. The table has 45,000 or so clones, about nine tenths seen once. The receptor was derived from an elderly woman with active COVID-19. The specimen was peripheral blood. The chain carries TRBV27 and TRBJ2-1; a possible D gene is TRBD2 (5 bases). CDR3 residues: CASSGGQISSYNEQFF. For the CDR3, the DNA is TGTGCCAGCAGTGGAGGCCAAATTAGCTCCTACAATGAGCAGTTCTTC.